The 30 T cell receptor beta chains given below trace back to one sample, sequenced in a study of T cells after posttransplantation cyclophosphamide (TCRdb year 2016). Libraries came from the immunoSEQ multiplex PCR assay. Here the immuneACCESS table is served through TCRdb, limited to in-frame sequences with V and J called. Missing clones are a known gap in these copies; in checked studies unresolved V genes cover under half, and the rest lacks a known reason. The table puts some 40,000 clones in this sample, none counted just once. Jointly, the top ten make up 2.5% of the sample. Sequencing was carried out using PBMCs. Receptor source: a man between 50 and 59 years old in good health, CMV-negative, and a related stem cell transplant donor.

This clone occurred many times. The chain employs TRBV4-2 and TRBJ1-2, with 8 nucleotides matching TRBD1. The germline V gene has CDR1 LGHNA and CDR2 YNFKEQ. This CDR3 contains 16 residues. V gave up 0 bases and J gave up 4 bases; unmatched junction bases: 7. The chain's CDR3 is CASSQETGGGVYGYTF. The DNA for the CDR3 is TGTGCCAGCAGCCAAGAAACAGGGGGAGGTGTCTATGGCTACACCTTC.

The sample holds many counts of this clone. The chain is built from TRBV2 and TRBJ2-1, with 15 bases identical to TRBD2. From germline, CDR1 is SNHLY and CDR2 FYNNEI. This CDR3 is 20 amino acids long. After removal of 4 bases from V and 4 bases from J, the junction contained 14 bases not matched to a gene. The CDR3 DNA reads as TGTGCCAGCAGTGTCCAAACCGGGACTAGCGGGAGGATGCGTTACAATGAGCAGTTCTTC. It specifies CASSVQTGTSGRMRYNEQFF.

This clone occurred many times. The chain carries TRBV5-8 and TRBJ2-2; possible D gene TRBD2, 6 bases. The length of the CDR3 is 16 residues. CDR1 and CDR2 (germline): SGHTS, YDEGEE. Trimming pared 4 bases from V and 3 bases from J, leaving 16 bases between. Here the CDR3 reads CASSPSAAGHTGELFF. CDR3 DNA sequence: TGTGCCAGCAGCCCAAGCGCGGCGGGACACACCGGGGAGCTGTTTTTT.

In its sample, this clone was seen a few times. This chain uses TRBV9 with TRBJ2-5; TRBD1 aligns across 7 bases. Germline CDR1 and CDR2: SGDLS and YYNGEE. The V gene end was trimmed by 1 base and the J gene end by 2 bases; junction bases not matched to a gene: 2. The CDR3 is 14 amino acids. CDR3 region: CASSVQGQQETQYF. The CDR3, as DNA: TGTGCCAGCAGCGTACAGGGACAGCAAGAGACCCAGTACTTC.

This clone was recorded a few times. CDR3 sequence reads: CASSTGQGSLNTGELFF. For the CDR3, the DNA is TGCGCCAGCAGCACGGGACAGGGAAGTTTGAACACCGGGGAGCTGTTTTTT. This chain uses TRBV5-1 with TRBJ2-2, with 9 bases identical to TRBD1. J gave up 1 base and V 4 bases, and 8 bases lay outside the gene matches. The CDR3 runs to 17 residues. The germline V gene encodes CDR1 SGHRS and CDR2 YFSETQ.

This clone was seen ten or more times. The chain recombines TRBV6-5 with TRBJ2-5, with 8 bases identical to TRBD1. This CDR3 contains 16 residues. The J segment lost 5 bases and the V segment lost 0 bases, leaving 8 bases of the junction unmatched. Germline CDR1 and CDR2: MNHEY and SVGAGI. CDR3 region: CASSYSRQGAGETQYF. CDR3 sequence (DNA): TGTGCCAGCAGTTACTCACGGCAGGGGGCGGGGGAGACCCAGTACTTC.

The table lists this clone with many counts. The rearrangement links TRBV28 to TRBJ2-7, with TRBD2 matching over 11 bases. The trim removed 4 bases at V and 6 bases at J, leaving 14 bases unmatched. This CDR3 region has 17 residues. Germline V gene sequence: CDR1 MDHEN, CDR2 SYDVKM. The CDR3 reads CASSYELAGDYLREQYF. The CDR3 coding sequence is TGTGCCAGCAGTTATGAACTAGCGGGAGACTACCTTCGCGAGCAGTACTTC.

The chain has TRBV28 and TRBJ1-1, with 7 bases lining up with TRBD1. The CDR3 sequence is 14 residues long. Germline values: CDR1 MDHEN, CDR2 SYDVKM. J was trimmed by 7 bases and V by 6 bases; bases with no gene match: 11. The CDR3 is CASSQRTGALEAFF. For the CDR3, the DNA is TGTGCCAGCAGCCAAAGGACAGGAGCGCTTGAAGCTTTCTTT.

At least ten counts were recorded for this clone. The rearrangement links TRBV18 to TRBJ1-5; 12 nucleotides agree with TRBD1. Germline loops: CDR1 KGHSH, CDR2 LQKENI. V was pared by 3 bases and J by 7 bases, with 13 bases of the junction left unmatched. The CDR3 is 18 residues long. The CDR3 here is CASSPLGSGTGGRQPQHF. CDR3 DNA: TGTGCCAGCTCACCCCTGGGGTCCGGGACAGGGGGCCGGCAGCCCCAGCATTTT.

This clone was counted ten times or more. The V call is TRBV30, the J call TRBJ2-1; possible D gene TRBD2, 5 bases. The germline V gene encodes CDR1 GTSNPN and CDR2 SVGIG (reference sequence). V lost 5 bases to trimming and J lost 0 bases, with 8 bases between them. The CDR3 contains 13 residues. The CDR3: CAWEGNSYNEQFF. The CDR3 region has the DNA TGTGCCTGGGAGGGTAACTCCTACAATGAGCAGTTCTTC.

Many counts were recorded for this clone. The rearrangement joins TRBV7-2 to TRBJ2-5; 7 bases line up with TRBD2. Germline CDR1 SGHTA, CDR2 FQGNSA. The V and J ends lost 1 base and 7 bases, in that order; junction bases with no gene match: 12. This CDR3 contains 16 residues. The DNA of the CDR3 is TGTGCCAGCAGCTTAGGGGGGGGGACTGACCTAATGACCCAGTACTTC. The encoded protein is CASSLGGGTDLMTQYF.

Many counts were recorded for this clone. The V gene is TRBV19, the J gene TRBJ1-1, with a weak D call TRBD1 (5 bases). Germline CDR1 is LNHDA and CDR2 is SQIVND (reference sequence). Trimming took 7 bases from V and 4 from J, leaving 10 bases between them. This CDR3 is built from 12 residues. CDR3 in amino acids: CASKDQGTEAFF. CDR3 in DNA: TGTGCCAGTAAGGATCAGGGCACTGAAGCTTTCTTT.

This clone was detected ten times or more. The V call is TRBV4-1, the J call TRBJ2-2, with 15 bases matching TRBD2. The germline V gene encodes CDR1 MGHRA and CDR2 YSYEKL. The V segment lost 10 bases and the J segment 8 bases; nucleotides outside the gene matches: 8. CDR3 size: 15 residues. Here the CDR3 reads CATFGTSGRRGELFF. CDR3 sequence (DNA): TGCGCCACTTTCGGGACTAGCGGGAGGAGGGGGGAGCTGTTTTTT.

This clone was observed many times. This rearrangement joins TRBV4-1 to TRBJ1-5; D gene unclear. The CDR3 is 17 amino acids. Germline V lookup: CDR1 MGHRA, CDR2 YSYEKL. Trimming removed 1 base from V and 0 bases from J, with 13 bases in between. The CDR3 is CASSQGFGPYSNQPQHF. The DNA of the CDR3 is TGCGCCAGCAGCCAAGGTTTTGGGCCTTATAGCAATCAGCCCCAGCATTTT.

This clone was observed many times. V is TRBV11-2 and J is TRBJ2-1, with 10 positions matching TRBD1. The germline V gene encodes CDR1 SGHAT and CDR2 FQNNGV. This CDR3 contains 16 residues. V lost 5 bases, J lost 8 bases, and 12 bases stayed unmatched. The CDR3 DNA follows: TGTGCCAGCAGCGGGCCGGGACAGGGGTTGGAATATGAGCAGTTCTTC. Its translation: CASSGPGQGLEYEQFF.

Many counts were recorded for this clone. The genes are TRBV7-2 and TRBJ2-7; 12 positions match TRBD2. Losses at the gene ends were 1 base for V and 3 bases for J; bases not matched to a gene: 4. This CDR3 region has 16 residues. Germline loops: CDR1 SGHTA, CDR2 FQGNSA. The CDR3: CASSLVGLAGSYEQYF. The CDR3 coding sequence is TGTGCCAGCAGCTTAGTAGGACTAGCGGGGAGCTACGAGCAGTACTTC.

The chain is built from TRBV7-2 and TRBJ2-5, with 9 bases identical to TRBD2. The CDR3 is made up of 14 amino acids. With 5 bases clipped from V and 3 bases from J, the junction kept 4 bases outside the gene matches. CDR1 is SGHTA, CDR2 FQGNSA, per germline. CDR3 coding DNA: TGTGCCAGCAGCCAGAGACTAGCGGAAGAGACCCAGTACTTC. Amino acids: CASSQRLAEETQYF.

The chain carries TRBV14 and TRBJ2-1, with TRBD2 identical over 8 bases. The CDR3 extends over 17 amino acids. In germline, CDR1 is SGHDN, CDR2 FVKESK. V lost 4 bases to trimming and J lost 0 bases; unmatched junction nucleotides: 8. CDR3 sequence: CASSRTGGASSYNEQFF. CDR3 bases: TGTGCCAGCAGCCGCACCGGGGGGGCTAGCTCCTACAATGAGCAGTTCTTC.

Many counts were recorded for this clone. The CDR3 here is CASSEFGTLYNSPLHF. The CDR3 DNA reads TGTGCCAGCAGTGAATTTGGGACACTATATAATTCACCCCTCCACTTT. V usage is TRBV25-1 and J usage is TRBJ1-6; TRBD1 might be the D (6 bases). Trimming left V 1 base short and J 4 bases short, with 11 bases between. The CDR3 sequence is 16 residues long. CDR1 and CDR2 (germline): MGHDK, SYGVNS. Using reference TRBV25-1 and TRBJ1-6 for the parts outside the CDR3, the full variable domain is EADIYQTPRYLVIGTGKKITLECSQTMGHDKMYWYQQDPGMELHLIHYSYGVNSTEKGDLSSESTVSRIRTEHFPLTLESARPSHTSQYLCASSEFGTLYNSPLHFGNGTRLTVT.

This clone was seen repeatedly, ten times or more. The chain links TRBV6-6 to TRBJ2-7; TRBD1 matches 9 bases. V shed 5 bases and J 5 bases; nucleotides not matched to a gene: 4. CDR3 size: 13 residues. From germline, CDR1 is MNHNY and CDR2 SVGAGI (reference sequence). DNA of the CDR3: TGTGCCAGCAGTCGACAGGGGGGAAACGAGCAGTACTTC. This gives the protein CASSRQGGNEQYF.

This clone was observed at least ten times. The chain is built from TRBV5-5 and TRBJ1-6, with 12 bases fitting TRBD1. The V gene end was trimmed by 4 bases and the J gene end by 0 bases; junction bases not matched to a gene: 8. Germline values: CDR1 SGHKS, CDR2 YYEKEE (reference sequence). The CDR3 loop spans 19 amino acids. CDR3: CASSDRDRGLSSYNSPLHF. CDR3 sequence (DNA): TGTGCCAGCAGCGACCGGGACAGGGGGCTGAGCTCCTATAATTCACCCCTCCACTTT.

The table lists this clone with many counts. The chain employs TRBV5-4 and TRBJ2-3; 7 bases fit TRBD1. CDR1 is SGHNT, CDR2 YYREEE, per germline (reference sequence). The CDR3 has 16 amino acids. The V segment lost 0 bases and the J segment 2 bases; nucleotides outside the gene matches: 6. Here the CDR3 DNA reads TGTGCCAGCAGCTTGGGTCCGGGACAGCTCACAGATACGCAGTATTTT. Its translation: CASSLGPGQLTDTQYF.

This clone was counted at least ten times. The CDR3 loop is CASSMEGQVYNEQFF. The DNA of the CDR3 is TGTGCCAGTAGTATGGAGGGACAGGTCTACAATGAGCAGTTCTTC. The rearrangement links TRBV19 to TRBJ2-1, with 8 bases lining up with TRBD1. Germline V lookup: CDR1 LNHDA, CDR2 SQIVND (reference sequence). Germline trimming cut 3 bases from V and 3 bases from J; bases unmatched to any gene: 4. This CDR3 comprises 15 residues.

The chain combines TRBV7-9 with TRBJ2-5, with D hard to call. The J call may be faulty, since TRBJ2-7 better matches the DNA end. From germline, CDR1 is SEHNR and CDR2 FQNEAQ (reference sequence). The length of the CDR3 is 14 residues. The DNA for the CDR3 is TGTGCCAGCAGCTTAGCGGGCGAAACCTACGAGCAGTACTTC. Amino acid sequence: CASSLAGETYEQYF.

This clone was observed many times. The chain joins TRBV9 to TRBJ2-1; D possibly corresponds to TRBD1 (5 bases). The CDR3 is 13 amino acids. Trimming pared 3 bases from V and 9 bases from J, leaving 13 bases between. From germline, CDR1 is SGDLS and CDR2 YYNGEE. The DNA for the CDR3 is TGTGCCAGCAGCGCCCGGACATACCTTGAGCAGTTCTTC. It is translated as CASSARTYLEQFF.

In this sample, this clone turned up many times. The chain joins TRBV6-1 to TRBJ1-5; TRBD1 is a possible D gene (5 bases). V shed 5 bases and J shed 1 base, with 12 bases lying between them. The germline V gene has CDR1 MNHNS and CDR2 SASEGT. This CDR3 is built from 15 residues. For the CDR3, the DNA is TGTGCCAGCAGTCCCCTGGGGGGAAGCAATCAGCCCCAGCATTTT. As protein: CASSPLGGSNQPQHF.

The chain links TRBV9 to TRBJ2-2; the D gene is possibly TRBD1 (7 bases). Germline V gene sequence: CDR1 SGDLS, CDR2 YYNGEE. The CDR3 runs to 14 residues. Trimming shortened V by 4 bases and J by 5 bases, and 12 bases separated the two germline ends. The CDR3 sequence: CASSPRGETGELFF. In DNA form, the CDR3 reads TGTGCCAGCAGCCCCAGGGGGGAAACCGGGGAGCTGTTTTTT.

This clone appeared many times. The rearrangement joins TRBV2 to TRBJ2-6; D might be TRBD1 (6 bases). Per germline, CDR1 SNHLY and CDR2 FYNNEI. V lost 6 bases and J 0 bases, leaving 12 bases between the germline ends. The CDR3 spans 16 residues. CDR3 DNA: TGTGCCAGCAGGCCAGGGGATTTCTCTGGGGCCAACGTCCTGACTTTC. Its protein product is CASRPGDFSGANVLTF.

V is TRBV6-1 and J is TRBJ2-7; a possible D gene is TRBD1 (6 bases). CDR3 size: 14 residues. CDR1 is MNHNS and CDR2 is SASEGT in the germline V gene. V gave up 5 bases and J gave up 2 bases, with 13 bases separating them. CDR3 bases: TGTGCCAGCAGTACACAGGGAGTAACCTACGAGCAGTACTTC. Translation gives CASSTQGVTYEQYF.

This clone was picked up many times. The chain combines TRBV5-1 with TRBJ2-2; D may be TRBD1 (6 bases). Deletions cut 0 bases from V and 9 bases from J, with 15 bases between. CDR1 and CDR2 from the germline V gene are SGHRS and YFSETQ. The CDR3 is 15 amino acids. Written as DNA, the CDR3 is TGCGCCAGCAGCTTGGGGTCGCAGGGGAAATGGGAGCTGTTTTTT. This codes for CASSLGSQGKWELFF.